A single sample gave rise to the 32 T cell receptor beta chains below, sequenced in a study of blood T cell repertoires in COVID-19. Using immunoSEQ multiplex PCR, the repertoire was profiled, and TCRdb retains in-frame clones only, with some absent. Of around 110,000 clones in the sample, roughly nine tenths were seen once. Sequenced material: peripheral blood. Receptor source: a human donor with active COVID-19. The donor label of this sample is uncertain.

The chain carries TRBV7-2 and TRBJ2-3; D is unresolved. This CDR3 is built from 14 residues. Germline CDR1 is SGHTA and CDR2 is FQGNSA. V was trimmed by 0 bases and J by 6 bases, leaving 10 bases between them. The CDR3 region is CASSLAPSRDTQYF. CDR3 nucleotide sequence: TGTGCCAGCAGCTTAGCCCCGTCGAGGGATACGCAGTATTTT.

The chain recombines TRBV27 with TRBJ2-1; 7 nucleotides match TRBD1. The germline CDR1 and CDR2 sequences are MNHEY and SMNVEV (reference sequence). J lost 6 bases, V lost 6 bases, and 8 bases had no gene match. The CDR3 contains 14 residues. CDR3 region: CASRISQGSNEQFF. The CDR3 bases are TGTGCCAGCAGGATCTCACAGGGGAGCAATGAGCAGTTCTTC.

The chain recombines TRBV28 with TRBJ1-2; possible D gene TRBD1, 5 bases. The V gene lost 7 bases and the J gene lost 4 bases, with 13 bases spanning the gap. Germline V gene lookup returns CDR1 MDHEN and CDR2 SYDVKM. CDR3 length: 13 amino acids. This chain's CDR3 is CASTLEGFYGYTF. In nucleotides, the CDR3 is TGTGCCAGCACCCTGGAGGGGTTCTATGGCTACACCTTC.

This clone was counted between two and nine times. V usage is TRBV7-2 and J usage is TRBJ2-1; D may be TRBD2 (5 bases). The CDR3 consists of 14 residues. Looked up from germline, CDR1 is SGHTA and CDR2 is FQGNSA. The V gene lost 4 bases and the J gene lost 10 bases, with 17 bases spanning the gap. The CDR3 DNA sequence: TGTGCCAGCAGCTACCCCGGTCAAAGAGGGGAGCAGTTCTTC. Protein product: CASSYPGQRGEQFF.

The chain is built from TRBV4-3 and TRBJ2-2, with TRBD2 matching 7 bases. The V segment lost 0 bases and the J segment 4 bases; nucleotides outside the gene matches: 5. From germline, CDR1 is LGHNA and CDR2 YSLEER. The CDR3 has 16 residues. This CDR3 reads CASSQEPGGITGELFF. Written as DNA, the CDR3 is TGCGCCAGCAGCCAAGAACCGGGGGGAATCACCGGGGAGCTGTTTTTT.

The rearrangement joins TRBV15 to TRBJ1-4, with unresolved D. V lost 4 bases to trimming and J lost 8 bases, with 14 bases between them. CDR1 and CDR2 (germline): LNHNV, YYDKDF (reference sequence). The CDR3 sequence is 14 residues long. CDR3 sequence: CATSKGGEGEKLFF. CDR3 in DNA: TGTGCCACCAGCAAGGGCGGGGAAGGGGAAAAACTGTTTTTT.

The chain links TRBV30 to TRBJ2-3; TRBD2 matches 9 bases. Germline V gives CDR1 GTSNPN, CDR2 SVGIG (reference sequence). J lost 6 bases, V lost 3 bases, and 10 bases had no gene match. CDR3 length: 15 amino acids. The CDR3 is CAWRSSAGGWDTQYF. The CDR3 region has the DNA TGTGCCTGGAGGTCCTCGGCGGGGGGGTGGGATACGCAGTATTTT.

The chain employs TRBV5-1 and TRBJ1-3, with D possibly matching TRBD1 (6 bases). V was pared by 4 bases and J by 0 bases, with 11 bases between. Looked up from germline, CDR1 is SGHRS and CDR2 is YFSETQ. This CDR3 is built from 15 residues. The CDR3 protein is CASSTTGISGNTIYF. The CDR3 DNA reads as TGCGCCAGCAGCACCACAGGGATCTCTGGAAACACCATATATTTT.

This clone was counted a single time. This rearrangement joins TRBV5-1 to TRBJ2-7; perhaps TRBD1 as D (6 bases). The germline V and J ends were trimmed by 1 base and 5 bases, with 16 bases remaining between them. Germline CDR1 is SGHRS and CDR2 is YFSETQ. The CDR3 extends over 15 amino acids. The CDR3 sequence is CASSLYSQGFDEQYF. The CDR3 bases are TGCGCCAGCAGCTTGTATTCCCAGGGGTTCGACGAGCAGTACTTC.

The chain has TRBV4-2 and TRBJ2-3; 9 bases agree with TRBD2. The CDR3 is made up of 16 amino acids. V trimming: 1 base; J trimming: 3 bases; junction bases outside the gene matches: 5. Germline CDR1 is LGHNA and CDR2 is YNFKEQ. The CDR3 sequence: CASSQVGLAGTDTQYF. The CDR3 DNA sequence: TGTGCCAGCAGCCAAGTCGGGCTAGCGGGAACAGATACGCAGTATTTT.

The rearrangement uses TRBV7-6 and TRBJ2-7, with 12 bases identical to TRBD2. V was clipped by 4 bases and J by 5 bases; unmatched bases: 15. This CDR3 has 18 amino acids. Germline lookup yields CDR1 SGHVS and CDR2 FNYEAQ. The CDR3 loop is CASSSSGGASVLWDEQYF. In nucleotides, the CDR3 is TGTGCCAGCAGCTCTAGCGGGGGGGCCTCGGTTTTATGGGACGAGCAGTACTTC.

The rearrangement uses TRBV2 and TRBJ2-1; possibly TRBD1 for D (6 bases). The CDR3 consists of 12 residues. The V and J ends lost 5 bases and 11 bases respectively, with 13 bases between them. Per germline, CDR1 SNHLY and CDR2 FYNNEI. The CDR3 DNA reads as TGTGCCAGCAGTTATGGGCAGGGGAAGCAGTTCTTC. Translated, it gives CASSYGQGKQFF. Full variable domain (remainder filled in from reference TRBV2 and TRBJ2-1): EPEVTQTPSHQVTQMGQEVILRCVPISNHLYFYWYRQILGQKVEFLVSFYNNEISEKSEIFDDQFSVERPDGSNFTLKIRSTKLEDSAMYFCASSYGQGKQFFGPGTRLTVL.

V usage is TRBV30 and J usage is TRBJ1-4, with TRBD1 as a possible D gene (5 bases). The V gene lost 1 base and the J gene lost 8 bases, with 17 bases spanning the gap. The CDR3 sequence is 15 residues long. Germline CDR1 is GTSNPN and CDR2 is SVGIG (reference sequence). The CDR3 coding sequence is TGTGCCTGGAGTGGGGGCCAGGGCGTTAGCGAAAAACTGTTTTTT. This translates into CAWSGGQGVSEKLFF.

V and J are TRBV4-3 and TRBJ2-2, with D perhaps TRBD1 (6 bases). The germline V gene has CDR1 LGHNA and CDR2 YSLEER. There are 14 residues in the CDR3. V lost 3 bases and J 7 bases, leaving 12 bases between the germline ends. The CDR3 protein is CASSQEYRVGELFF. The CDR3 DNA follows: TGCGCCAGCAGCCAGGAATACAGGGTCGGGGAGCTGTTTTTT.

The V and J genes are TRBV11-2 and TRBJ1-2, with 7 nucleotides matching TRBD1. The germline gives CDR1 SGHAT, CDR2 FQNNGV. The CDR3 contains 15 residues. The junction had 9 bases not matched to a gene; V was cut back by 2 bases and J by 6 bases. The CDR3: CASSLPTGVPDGYTF. Written as DNA, the CDR3 is TGTGCCAGCAGCTTACCAACAGGGGTTCCCGATGGCTACACCTTC.

The chain links TRBV4-3 to TRBJ2-3, with TRBD2 identical over 7 bases. J was trimmed by 2 bases and V by 1 base; bases with no gene match: 12. This CDR3 spans 18 amino acids. CDR1 and CDR2 from the germline V gene are LGHNA and YSLEER. The CDR3 sequence: CASSQGFRRLALTDTQYF. CDR3 bases: TGCGCCAGCAGCCAAGGGTTTAGGAGACTAGCACTCACAGATACGCAGTATTTT.

The V and J genes are TRBV27 and TRBJ1-6; TRBD1 aligns across 11 bases. The length of the CDR3 is 15 residues. Germline CDR1 and CDR2: MNHEY and SMNVEV (reference sequence). V shed 6 bases, J shed 10 bases, and the junction held 8 bases outside the gene matches. In DNA form, the CDR3 reads TGTGCCAGCAGGATAGGGACAGGGGGACGGTCACCCCTCCACTTT. It translates to CASRIGTGGRSPLHF.

This chain uses TRBV9 with TRBJ2-1, with TRBD2 identical over 9 bases. The CDR3 covers 17 residues. Germline V gene lookup returns CDR1 SGDLS and CDR2 YYNGEE. Trimming removed 3 bases from V and 8 bases from J; junction bases left unmatched: 15. Here the CDR3 reads CASSAGLSGGGADEQFF. DNA for the CDR3: TGTGCCAGCAGCGCTGGCCTCAGTGGCGGGGGGGCTGATGAGCAGTTCTTC.

The chain links TRBV7-8 to TRBJ2-7; tentative D call: TRBD2 (5 bases). CDR3 size: 14 residues. V was cut by 5 bases and J by 2 bases, with 13 bases left in between. Germline loops: CDR1 SGHVS, CDR2 FQNEAQ. In nucleotides, the CDR3 is TGTGCCAGCAGCCGAACGGACGGGACCTACGAGCAGTACTTC. Protein sequence: CASSRTDGTYEQYF.

The rearrangement links TRBV7-9 to TRBJ2-1, with D perhaps matching TRBD2 (5 bases). V lost 3 bases, J lost 0 bases, and 12 bases lay in between. The germline V gene has CDR1 SEHNR and CDR2 FQNEAQ (reference sequence). The CDR3 is 16 residues long. The CDR3 sequence: CASSFEGSYSYNEQFF. The CDR3 bases are TGTGCCAGCAGCTTTGAGGGATCCTACTCCTACAATGAGCAGTTCTTC.

The V call is TRBV5-1, the J call TRBJ2-5; possible D gene TRBD1, 6 bases. CDR3 length equals 15 residues. V lost 0 bases and J lost 3, with 12 bases in between. In germline, CDR1 is SGHRS, CDR2 YFSETQ. The CDR3 here is CASSLGPGAEETQYF. The CDR3 region has the DNA TGCGCCAGCAGCTTGGGTCCAGGGGCGGAAGAGACCCAGTACTTC.

This sequence joins TRBV7-9 and TRBJ2-1; D may be TRBD1 (6 bases). This CDR3 has 13 amino acids. CDR1 and CDR2 from the germline V gene are SEHNR and FQNEAQ (reference sequence). The V end was cut by 5 bases, the J end by 7 bases, with 12 bases between. The CDR3 DNA is TGTGCCAGCAGCCTCACAGGGCCTAATGAGCAGTTCTTC. This codes for CASSLTGPNEQFF.

The chain employs TRBV7-2 and TRBJ1-2, with D unresolved. Germline CDR1 is SGHTA and CDR2 is FQGNSA. V lost 4 bases to trimming and J lost 8 bases, with 14 bases between them. The CDR3 has 13 amino acids. The CDR3 sequence: CASSSALSPGYTF. CDR3 bases: TGTGCCAGCAGCTCCGCCTTGAGTCCGGGCTACACCTTC.

The chain couples TRBV6-5 to TRBJ2-7, with 8 bases aligning to TRBD2. The CDR3 extends over 15 amino acids. Germline loops: CDR1 MNHEY, CDR2 SVGAGI. After removal of 6 bases from V and 6 bases from J, the junction contained 13 bases not matched to a gene. The CDR3 DNA reads as TGTGCCAGCAGACCCCTCGGGGGGGCGCGGTTCGAGCAGTACTTC. Its translation is CASRPLGGARFEQYF.

The V call is TRBV25-1, the J call TRBJ1-2; no firm D call. Germline CDR1 and CDR2: MGHDK and SYGVNS. This CDR3 spans 15 amino acids. The germline V and J ends were trimmed by 5 bases and 2 bases, with 15 bases remaining between them. The CDR3 loop reads CASSPSRPGNYGYTF. The CDR3 bases are TGTGCCAGCAGTCCCTCACGACCGGGAAACTATGGCTACACCTTC.

Here the CDR3 reads CSVERGGHSGYEQYF. Written as DNA, the CDR3 is TGCAGCGTTGAAAGGGGGGGACATTCCGGTTACGAGCAGTACTTC. The chain couples TRBV29-1 to TRBJ2-7, with a tentative D call TRBD2 (7 bases). V gave up 2 bases and J gave up 4 bases, with 18 bases separating them. The CDR3 extends over 15 amino acids. The germline V gene has CDR1 SQVTM and CDR2 ANQGSEA.

This sequence joins TRBV7-2 and TRBJ2-7; D possibly corresponds to TRBD2 (6 bases). This CDR3 is built from 17 residues. Germline CDR1 reads SGHTA; CDR2 reads FQGNSA. V was shortened by 5 bases and J by 4 bases, with 24 bases between the two germline ends. The CDR3 region is CASSGLGGGGGLYEQYF. CDR3 nucleotide sequence: TGTGCCAGCAGCGGACTTGGGGGTGGTGGTGGACTATACGAGCAGTACTTC. The full variable domain, rest sourced from reference TRBV7-2 and TRBJ2-7, is GAGVSQSPSNKVTEKGKDVELRCDPISGHTALYWYRQSLGQGLEFLIYFQGNSAPDKSGLPSDRFSAERTGGSVSTLTIQRTQQEDSAVYLCASSGLGGGGGLYEQYFGPGTRLTVT.

The J gene is TRBJ1-1, the V gene TRBV10-3; possible D gene TRBD1, 6 bases. V lost 6 bases and J 1 base, leaving 15 bases between the germline ends. The CDR3 sequence is 15 residues long. The germline CDR1 and CDR2 sequences are ENHRY and SYGVKD. CDR3 nucleotide sequence: TGTGCCATCAGACACCGGGACACGGAGAACACTGAAGCTTTCTTT. Encoded protein: CAIRHRDTENTEAFF.

V is TRBV7-9 and J is TRBJ2-1; no definite D call. The CDR3 consists of 13 residues. The germline gives CDR1 SEHNR, CDR2 FQNEAQ (reference sequence). The ends were cut back, 2 bases at V and 8 bases at J, with 10 bases in the middle. The CDR3 nucleotides are TGTGCCAGCAGCTTACCCCCGGTGGATGAGCAGTTCTTC. This encodes CASSLPPVDEQFF.

This clone came up a few times. The rearrangement joins TRBV2 to TRBJ1-2; D remains unclear. CDR1 SNHLY and CDR2 FYNNEI come from the germline V gene. The CDR3 spans 12 residues. The V gene lost 7 bases and the J gene lost 7 bases, with 13 bases spanning the gap. The CDR3 loop is CASNEQLGGYTF. For the CDR3, the DNA is TGTGCCAGCAACGAACAGCTCGGTGGCTACACCTTC.

The rearrangement links TRBV28 to TRBJ2-3; no firm D call. Deletions cut 6 bases from V and 8 bases from J, with 18 bases between. CDR1 and CDR2 (germline): MDHEN, SYDVKM. There are 14 residues in the CDR3. CDR3 DNA sequence: TGTGCCAGCAGACCCCCTGAGATGTTTGGTACGCAGTATTTT. Amino acids: CASRPPEMFGTQYF.

This chain connects TRBV10-3 to TRBJ2-7, with 10 nucleotides matching TRBD2. CDR1 is ENHRY and CDR2 is SYGVKD in the germline V gene. This CDR3 has 16 amino acids. V lost 2 bases, J lost 7 bases, and 11 bases stayed unmatched. The CDR3 nucleotides are TGTGCCATCAGTGAGGTTAGCGGGGGGCCCTTGGGAGAGCAGTACTTC. It codes for CAISEVSGGPLGEQYF.